The 25 T cell receptor beta chains below all came from one sample that was sequenced in a study of T cell responses to AZD1222 COVID-19 vaccine. Here immunoSEQ multiplex PCR was the method, and the copy in TCRdb shows in-frame clones only, minus some. The table has about 160,000 clones, 85% to 90% seen once. Sequences were derived from peripheral blood, sampled 28 days after the second AZD1222 dose. These receptors were taken from an adult who received the AZD1222 COVID-19 vaccine.

The V call is TRBV4-1, the J call TRBJ2-2, with TRBD1 matching 8 bases. This CDR3 is built from 15 residues. With 6 bases clipped from V and 5 bases from J, the junction kept 8 bases outside the gene matches. Germline V gives CDR1 MGHRA, CDR2 YSYEKL. This CDR3 is CASRAGGVGTGELFF. The CDR3, as DNA: TGCGCCAGCAGGGCAGGGGGCGTGGGGACCGGGGAGCTGTTTTTT.

This chain links TRBV4-2 with TRBJ1-1; TRBD1 is a possible D gene (5 bases). This CDR3 region has 14 residues. The V end was cut by 1 base, the J end by 6 bases, with 12 bases between. Germline loops: CDR1 LGHNA, CDR2 YNFKEQ. This CDR3 is CASSQGGNLPEAFF. The CDR3 coding sequence is TGTGCCAGCAGCCAAGGGGGGAATCTGCCTGAAGCTTTCTTT.

The V gene is TRBV6-5, the J gene TRBJ1-6; D is unresolved. The V end lost 8 bases, the J end lost 5 bases, and 10 bases lay between the germline ends. CDR1 and CDR2 (germline): MNHEY, SVGAGI. The CDR3 spans 13 residues. CDR3: CASWRQDNSPLHF. The CDR3 region has the DNA TGTGCCAGCTGGAGACAAGATAATTCACCCCTCCACTTT.

This clone occurred a few times. The genes are TRBV15 and TRBJ1-2, with D maybe TRBD1 (5 bases). CDR3 length: 15 residues. The germline V and J ends were trimmed by 3 bases and 8 bases, with 19 bases remaining between them. Per germline, CDR1 LNHNV and CDR2 YYDKDF (reference sequence). CDR3 amino acids: CATSSGREPYRGYTF. CDR3 in DNA: TGTGCCACCAGCAGTGGCAGGGAACCATATAGGGGCTACACCTTC.

The V and J genes are TRBV21-1 and TRBJ1-5. TRBV21-1 is shown as a pseudogene. The CDR3 sequence is 15 residues long. This CDR3 reads CASSLGGRGNQPQHF. The CDR3 DNA reads as TGTGCCAGCAGCCTCGGAGGGAGGGGCAATCAGCCCCAGCATTTT.

In nucleotides, the CDR3 is TGTGCCATCGGAACAGAACGACCTGAAGCTTTCTTT. Translated, it gives CAIGTERPEAFF. The chain joins TRBV10-3 to TRBJ1-1; D remains ambiguous. CDR3 length: 12 residues. CDR1 ENHRY and CDR2 SYGVKD come from the germline V gene. V lost 8 bases, J lost 6 bases, and 13 bases lay in between.

The chain employs TRBV15 and TRBJ1-5; weak D call: TRBD1 (5 bases). Germline assignment: CDR1 LNHNV and CDR2 YYDKDF (reference sequence). This CDR3 spans 13 amino acids. V was cut by 3 bases and J by 7 bases, with 10 bases left in between. The CDR3 DNA reads as TGTGCCACCAGCAGCCTTGGGGGACAGCCCCAGCATTTT. This translates into CATSSLGGQPQHF.

The J gene is TRBJ1-1, the V gene TRBV2; D gene uncertain. CDR1 is SNHLY and CDR2 is FYNNEI in the germline V gene. Trimming shortened V by 6 bases and J by 2 bases, and 4 bases separated the two germline ends. The CDR3 length is 11 residues. The CDR3 sequence is CASSRNTEAFF. CDR3 nucleotide sequence: TGTGCCAGCAGCCGAAACACTGAAGCTTTCTTT.

This chain connects TRBV10-3 to TRBJ2-1, with D unclear. Trimming took off 4 bases at V and 6 bases at J, with 13 bases between the two ends. The CDR3 length is 14 residues. In germline, CDR1 is ENHRY, CDR2 SYGVKD. CDR3 residues: CAISVVDGPNEQFF. In DNA form, the CDR3 reads TGTGCCATCAGTGTTGTGGACGGACCCAATGAGCAGTTCTTC.

This rearrangement joins TRBV30 to TRBJ2-6; D uncertain. V was pared by 8 bases and J by 0 bases, with 14 bases between. CDR3 length: 15 residues. From germline, CDR1 is GTSNPN and CDR2 SVGIG (reference sequence). CDR3 in DNA: TGTGCCACAAGATCATGGGGCTCTGGGGCCAACGTCCTGACTTTC. It yields the protein CATRSWGSGANVLTF.

Remarks on this clone: This is likely an artifact of a read error, given a far larger clone one base away. The chain combines TRBV5-6 with TRBJ2-7; D remains ambiguous. Trimming removed 0 bases from V and 3 bases from J, with 4 bases in between. The CDR3 extends over 12 amino acids. CDR1 is SGHDT and CDR2 is YYEEEE in the germline V gene. CDR3 sequence: CASSLGGYEQYF. CDR3 coding DNA: TGTGCCAGCAGCTTGGGGGGCTACGAGCAGTACTTC.

This rearrangement joins TRBV19 to TRBJ1-2; a possible D gene is TRBD1 (5 bases). The germline gives CDR1 LNHDA, CDR2 SQIVND (reference sequence). This CDR3 is 13 amino acids long. The V gene lost 7 bases and the J gene lost 4 bases, with 13 bases spanning the gap. This chain's CDR3 is CASTRGPPYGYTF. DNA of the CDR3: TGTGCCAGTACCCGGGGCCCACCCTATGGCTACACCTTC.

This chain links TRBV4-2 with TRBJ1-2; D is possibly TRBD1 (6 bases). CDR3 size: 13 residues. Germline V gene lookup returns CDR1 LGHNA and CDR2 YNFKEQ. V was pared by 0 bases and J by 12 bases, with 14 bases between. The CDR3 DNA sequence: TGTGCCAGCAGCCAAGATTGGGGCGGGGGCGACACCTTC. Encoded protein: CASSQDWGGGDTF.

The CDR3 DNA sequence: TGTGCCAGCAGCCAATTCCGGGACGGTAGCAATGAGCAGTTCTTC. It translates to CASSQFRDGSNEQFF. The chain has TRBV27 and TRBJ2-1; D is possibly TRBD1 or TRBD2 (5 bases each). Germline CDR1 and CDR2: MNHEY and SMNVEV (reference sequence). Trimming pared 6 bases from V and 6 bases from J, leaving 18 bases between. The CDR3 totals 15 residues.

The chain couples TRBV3-1 (or the pseudogene TRBV3-2) to TRBJ1-5; D unresolved. The V gene's germline CDR1 is LGHDT and CDR2 YNNKEL (reference sequence). Trimming took 0 bases from V and 7 from J, leaving 7 bases between them. The CDR3 loop spans 13 amino acids. In nucleotides, the CDR3 is TGTGCCAGCAGCCAAGATACTGGACAGCCCCAGCATTTT. It is translated as CASSQDTGQPQHF.

This chain connects TRBV5-5 to TRBJ1-1; tentatively, D is TRBD1 (5 bases). Trimming shortened V by 2 bases and J by 3 bases, and 8 bases separated the two germline ends. Germline V gene lookup returns CDR1 SGHKS and CDR2 YYEKEE (reference sequence). The CDR3 runs to 13 residues. The CDR3 sequence: CASSFTGDTEAFF. The CDR3 DNA follows: TGTGCCAGCAGCTTCACGGGGGACACTGAAGCTTTCTTT.

The CDR3 loop is CASTMGWTNTEAFF. As DNA, the CDR3 is TGTGCCAGCACCATGGGGTGGACGAACACTGAAGCTTTCTTT. This chain connects TRBV6-5 to TRBJ1-1, with D uncertain. Trimming took 7 bases from V and 1 from J, leaving 13 bases between them. Germline V CDR1 and CDR2: MNHEY, SVGAGI. This CDR3 spans 14 amino acids.

V is TRBV10-3 and J is TRBJ1-2, with D possibly being TRBD1 (6 bases). The CDR3 runs to 15 residues. V lost 3 bases and J 5 bases, leaving 16 bases between the germline ends. CDR1 is ENHRY and CDR2 is SYGVKD in the germline V gene. CDR3 nucleotides: TGTGCCATCAGTGAAGGGGACATCGGAGGGTATGGCTACACCTTC. It specifies CAISEGDIGGYGYTF.

The chain recombines TRBV6-5 with TRBJ1-2; D is possibly TRBD1 (5 bases). CDR1 and CDR2 (germline): MNHEY, SVGAGI. The CDR3 contains 14 residues. Between the trimmed V and J ends, which lost 4 bases and 7 bases, there was a span of 16 bases. The CDR3 bases are TGTGCCAGCAGTTCCCGGGTCCGCGGGGGTGGCTACACCTTC. It encodes CASSSRVRGGGYTF.

V and J are TRBV5-6 and TRBJ1-3; 7 bases line up with TRBD1. This CDR3 spans 16 amino acids. V shed 3 bases, J shed 0 bases, and the junction held 6 bases outside the gene matches. The germline CDR1 and CDR2 sequences are SGHDT and YYEEEE. The CDR3 nucleotides read TGTGCCAGCAGCTCGATCAGGGGGAGCTCTGGAAACACCATATATTTT. This translates into CASSSIRGSSGNTIYF.

The J gene is TRBJ1-4, the V gene TRBV30; no reliable D call. CDR1 GTSNPN and CDR2 SVGIG come from the germline V gene (reference sequence). This CDR3 has 15 amino acids. V shed 1 base and J shed 0 bases, with 9 bases lying between them. The CDR3 DNA reads as TGTGCCTGGAGTGGCATGAACCCAACTAATGAAAAACTGTTTTTT. Translated, it gives CAWSGMNPTNEKLFF.

This chain uses TRBV7-2 with TRBJ2-7, with D unresolved. CDR1 and CDR2 (germline): SGHTA, FQGNSA. This CDR3 contains 13 residues. V was pared by 3 bases and J by 6 bases, with 12 bases between. This chain's CDR3 is CASSLGGPGEQYF. CDR3 coding DNA: TGTGCCAGCAGCTTGGGTGGCCCCGGCGAGCAGTACTTC.

V and J are TRBV5-5 and TRBJ1-4, with TRBD1 matching 8 bases. Germline CDR1 is SGHKS and CDR2 is YYEKEE (reference sequence). CDR3 length equals 19 residues. J lost 8 bases, V lost 4 bases, and 22 bases had no gene match. CDR3 bases: TGTGCCAGCAGCCCTTTTCTCGACAGGGGACCCTCGTCATCCGAAAAACTGTTTTTT. Its translation: CASSPFLDRGPSSSEKLFF. Together with reference TRBV5-5 and TRBJ1-4, the CDR3 gives the full variable domain: DAGVTQSPTHLIKTRGQQVTLRCSPISGHKSVSWYQQVLGQGPQFIFQYYEKEERGRGNFPDRFSARQFPNYSSELNVNALLLGDSALYLCASSPFLDRGPSSSEKLFFGSGTQLSVL.

The chain carries TRBV29-1 and TRBJ1-2; D gene uncertain. This CDR3 contains 13 residues. Trimming stripped 4 bases from V and 1 base from J, with 10 bases between. The germline V gene has CDR1 SQVTM and CDR2 ANQGSEA. The DNA of the CDR3 is TGCAGCGTTGGGCCGAAGCTTAACTATGGCTACACCTTC. Its translation: CSVGPKLNYGYTF.

The sample holds one count of this clone. V is TRBV6-5 and J is TRBJ1-3; D may be TRBD1 (5 bases). Germline V CDR1 and CDR2: MNHEY, SVGAGI. V lost 6 bases to trimming and J lost 2 bases, with 11 bases between them. The CDR3 has 14 residues. CDR3 amino acids: CASSTPGAGNTIYF. DNA of the CDR3: TGTGCCAGCAGCACTCCGGGGGCTGGAAACACCATATATTTT.